This is a list of T cell receptor beta chains from one sample in a study of graft-versus-host responses after intestinal transplantation. Profiled with immunoSEQ multiplex PCR; TCRdb holds only in-frame clones, not every one. The sample consists of around 3,600 clones, roughly 72% of them appearing once. This sample comprised ileum tissue, obtained 1018 days after intestinal transplantation. These receptors were collected from a human patient who received an intestinal transplant, so some T cells may come from the graft donor. CDR3s include the opening cysteine and the closing phenylalanine or tryptophan. The D gene is left open where the match is weak.

v_call	j_call	d_call	cdr3_aa
TRBV4-1	TRBJ1-1	-	CASSLNGLRPAFF
TRBV10-1	TRBJ2-3	TRBD2	CASSESNRGADTQYF
TRBV4-1	TRBJ2-1	TRBD2	CASSPLAGGSNEQFF
TRBV6-1	TRBJ1-1	-	CASSDGWMNTEAFF
TRBV19	TRBJ1-5	-	CASNPDGYSNQPQHF
TRBV5-4	TRBJ2-3	-	CASSLGRGKDTQYF
TRBV5-4	TRBJ2-7	TRBD1	CASRPGTGEDEQYF
TRBV4-3	TRBJ2-7	TRBD1	CASSQEGTVLDEQYF
TRBV30	TRBJ1-6	TRBD1	CAWVGAGGTSPLHF
TRBV18	TRBJ2-5	-	CASSPRRSQETQYF
TRBV11-2	TRBJ1-1	TRBD1	CASSLDRTGGQAFF
TRBV19	TRBJ1-5	-	CASSIEGTGSNQPQHF
TRBV7-3	TRBJ2-6	-	CASSSTRLGANVLTF
TRBV7-9	TRBJ1-2	TRBD1	CASSLPGQGISYTF
TRBV27	TRBJ2-7	TRBD2	CASASGRGAYEQYF
TRBV7-2	TRBJ1-1	TRBD1	CASTTDRVRTEAFF
TRBV4-3	TRBJ2-1	-	CASSQVLQGGYNEQFF
TRBV7-9	TRBJ1-1	TRBD1	CASSLGGQVEAFF
TRBV27	TRBJ1-2	TRBD1	CASREMGQGVRGYTF
TRBV7-8	TRBJ1-3	-	CASSLLTPSSGNTIYF
TRBV19	TRBJ1-6	-	CASSTSGTFFSYNSPLHF
TRBV6-6	TRBJ1-1	TRBD1	CASSPDRTEAFF
TRBV5-1	TRBJ2-7	-	CASSLRPGPYEQYF
TRBV28	TRBJ2-7	TRBD1	CASTRTGLSYEQYF
TRBV15	TRBJ2-5	-	CATEPGVRVGQETQYF
TRBV5-1	TRBJ1-3	-	CASSLASVRDGLRSGNTIYF
TRBV7-9	TRBJ2-7	-	CASKPLEEIYEQYF
TRBV16	TRBJ2-7	TRBD1	CASSQGQGDYEQYF
TRBV7-6	TRBJ1-1	-	CASSSAAGTEAFF
TRBV7-6	TRBJ2-3	-	CASSLKRALGDTQYF
TRBV5-4	TRBJ2-1	TRBD1	CASSPGQGAREQFF
TRBV4-1	TRBJ2-3	-	CAGSWGAETDTQYF
TRBV9	TRBJ2-1	TRBD2	CASSVGTSGAAGQFF
TRBV5-6	TRBJ2-5	-	CASSLSPGREETQYF
TRBV2	TRBJ1-5	TRBD1	CASSGGAGGNQPQHF
TRBV28	TRBJ1-4	TRBD1	CASSGYDRGLEEEKLFF
TRBV6-6	TRBJ2-1	-	CASSQLGLGEQFF
TRBV7-3	TRBJ1-3	TRBD1	CASSLDRGNTIYF
TRBV14	TRBJ2-5	-	CASSRQLQETQYF
TRBV7-9	TRBJ1-2	-	CASSLQEMDGYTF
TRBV7-9	TRBJ2-1	TRBD1	CASSLEPGQGEWPYNEQFF
TRBV5-4	TRBJ1-2	-	CASRAGLGYTF
TRBV27	TRBJ2-7	TRBD1	CASSRRTGRDYEQYF
TRBV5-6	TRBJ2-1	-	CASSFSGQQFF
TRBV27	TRBJ2-5	TRBD1	CASSFLNRGTQYF
TRBV11-3	TRBJ2-2	-	CASSLARAGGELFF
TRBV7-2	TRBJ2-5	TRBD1	CASSLEGQPQETQYF
TRBV7-9	TRBJ2-3	-	CASSLGVLMVTDTQYF
TRBV30	TRBJ2-1	-	CAWSVSRINEQFF
TRBV27	TRBJ1-2	-	CASSLSAGYGYTF
TRBV6-5	TRBJ2-3	TRBD1	CASTKGAPTDTQYF
TRBV6-1	TRBJ2-3	TRBD2	CASSQASGGADTQYF
TRBV6-1	TRBJ1-5	TRBD1	CASRDRENQPQHF
TRBV29-1	TRBJ2-5	TRBD1	CSFSGTGAQETQYF